This TCR beta chain derives from a study of shared clonotypes between healthy human individuals. Profiled with immunoSEQ multiplex PCR; TCRdb holds only in-frame clones, not every one. The data hold some 1,900,000 clones, with 85% to 95% observed a single time. With respect to this clone: Its antigen is currently unknown. The sample has other DNA sequences that encode this CDR3 too.

Overall study results and limits: Clonotypes shared by all four sorted-subset donors had higher generation probabilities than non-shared clonotypes. Only blood was sampled; tissue repertoires likely differ.

The germline V and J ends were trimmed by 4 bases and 0 bases, with 4 bases remaining between them. Germline CDR1 SGHNT, CDR2 YYREEE (reference sequence). This CDR3 comprises 13 residues. CD45RO-negative, CCR7-positively selected cells formed the naive CD8 fraction, excluding terminally differentiated effector memory CD45RA+ cells. The gene calls are TRBV5-4 and TRBJ2-2; D is uncertain. The clonotype was recovered from a young man in good health. Material: naive CD8+ T cells sorted from blood. CDR3 residues: CASSPANTGELFF. CDR3 DNA: TGTGCCAGCAGCCCGGCGAACACCGGGGAGCTGTTTTTT. The full variable domain, rest sourced from reference TRBV5-4 and TRBJ2-2, is ETGVTQSPTHLIKTRGQQVTLRCSSQSGHNTVSWYQQALGQGPQFIFQYYREEENGRGNFPPRFSGLQFPNYSSELNVNALELDDSALYLCASSPANTGELFFGEGSRLTVL.